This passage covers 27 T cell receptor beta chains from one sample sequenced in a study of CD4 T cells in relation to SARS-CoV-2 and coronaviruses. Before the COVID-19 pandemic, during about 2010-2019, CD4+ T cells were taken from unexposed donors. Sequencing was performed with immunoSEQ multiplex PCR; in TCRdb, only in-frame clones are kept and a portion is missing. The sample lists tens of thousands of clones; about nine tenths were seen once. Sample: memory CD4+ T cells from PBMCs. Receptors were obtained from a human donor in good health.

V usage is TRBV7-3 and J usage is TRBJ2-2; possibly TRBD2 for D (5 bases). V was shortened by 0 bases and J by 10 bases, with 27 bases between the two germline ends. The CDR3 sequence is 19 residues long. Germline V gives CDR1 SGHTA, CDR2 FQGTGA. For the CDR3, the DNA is TGTGCCAGCAGCTTAACCGCTCCGAGGGCCTGGGGAACACCGGTGGAGCTGTTTTTT. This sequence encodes CASSLTAPRAWGTPVELFF.

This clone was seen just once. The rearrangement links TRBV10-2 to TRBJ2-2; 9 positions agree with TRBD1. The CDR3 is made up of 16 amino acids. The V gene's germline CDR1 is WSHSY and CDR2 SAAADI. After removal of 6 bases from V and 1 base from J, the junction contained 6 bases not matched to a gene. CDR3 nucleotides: TGCGCCAGCAGGACCTCGGACAGGGGGAACACCGGGGAGCTGTTTTTT. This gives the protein CASRTSDRGNTGELFF.

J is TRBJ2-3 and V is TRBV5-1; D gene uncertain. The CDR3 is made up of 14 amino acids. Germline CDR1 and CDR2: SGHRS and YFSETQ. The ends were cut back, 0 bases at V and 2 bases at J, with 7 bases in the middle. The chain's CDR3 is CASSLGPITDTQYF. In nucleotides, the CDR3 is TGCGCCAGCAGCTTGGGGCCAATCACAGATACGCAGTATTTT.

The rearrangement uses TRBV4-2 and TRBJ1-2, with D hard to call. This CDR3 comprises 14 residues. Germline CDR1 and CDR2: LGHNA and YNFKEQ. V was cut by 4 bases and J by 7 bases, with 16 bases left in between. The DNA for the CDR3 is TGTGCCAGCAGCCCCGGAAGGAGGAACCTTGGCTACACCTTC. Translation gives CASSPGRRNLGYTF.

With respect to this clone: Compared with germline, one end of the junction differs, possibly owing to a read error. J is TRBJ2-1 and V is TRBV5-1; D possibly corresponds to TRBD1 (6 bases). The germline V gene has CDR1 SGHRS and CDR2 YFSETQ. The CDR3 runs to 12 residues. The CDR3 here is CASSLGAGQLLF. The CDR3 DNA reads TGCGCCAGCAGCTTGGGTGCAGGACAGTTGCTCTTC.

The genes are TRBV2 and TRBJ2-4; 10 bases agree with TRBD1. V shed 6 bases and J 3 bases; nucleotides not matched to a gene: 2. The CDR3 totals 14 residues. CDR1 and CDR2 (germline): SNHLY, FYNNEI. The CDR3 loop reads CASRGQGSKNIQYF. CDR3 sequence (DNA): TGTGCCAGCAGGGGACAGGGGAGCAAAAACATTCAGTACTTC.

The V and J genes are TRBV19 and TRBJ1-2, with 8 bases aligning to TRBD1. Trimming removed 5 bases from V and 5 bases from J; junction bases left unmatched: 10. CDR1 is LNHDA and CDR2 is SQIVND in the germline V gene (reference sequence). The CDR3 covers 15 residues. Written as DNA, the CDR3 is TGTGCCAGTAGTCAAGGCGGACAGGGTGGGTATGGCTACACCTTC. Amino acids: CASSQGGQGGYGYTF.

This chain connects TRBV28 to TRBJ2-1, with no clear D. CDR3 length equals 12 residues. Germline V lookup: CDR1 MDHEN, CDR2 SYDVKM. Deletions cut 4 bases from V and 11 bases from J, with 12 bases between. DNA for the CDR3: TGTGCCAGCAGTTCAAGAGACACACAGCAGTTCTTC. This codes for CASSSRDTQQFF.

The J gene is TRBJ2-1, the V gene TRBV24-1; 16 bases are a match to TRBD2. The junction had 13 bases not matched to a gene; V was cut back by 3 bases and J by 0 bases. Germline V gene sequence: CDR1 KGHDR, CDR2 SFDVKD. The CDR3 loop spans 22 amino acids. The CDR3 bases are TGTGCCACCAGTGATCCGCCCGGGGGACTAGCGGGAGGGCCCGGCTCCTACAATGAGCAGTTCTTC. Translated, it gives CATSDPPGGLAGGPGSYNEQFF.

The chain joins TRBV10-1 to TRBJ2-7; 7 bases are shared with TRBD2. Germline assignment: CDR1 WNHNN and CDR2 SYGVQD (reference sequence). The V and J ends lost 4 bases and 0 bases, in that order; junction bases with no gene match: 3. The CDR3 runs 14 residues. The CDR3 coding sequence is TGCGCCAGCAGTGCCGGCGGGAGCTCCTACGAGCAGTACTTC. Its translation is CASSAGGSSYEQYF.

The CDR3 here is CASSVGGSYEQYF. In DNA, the CDR3 is TGTGCCAGCAGCGTAGGGGGCTCCTACGAGCAGTACTTC. V usage is TRBV28 and J usage is TRBJ2-7, with D possibly being TRBD1 (6 bases). V was pared by 6 bases and J by 0 bases, with 9 bases between. The germline CDR1 and CDR2 sequences are MDHEN and SYDVKM. The CDR3 spans 13 residues.

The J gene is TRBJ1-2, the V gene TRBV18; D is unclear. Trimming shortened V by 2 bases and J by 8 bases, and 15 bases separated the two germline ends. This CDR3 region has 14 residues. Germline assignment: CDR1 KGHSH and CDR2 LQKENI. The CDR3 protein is CASSPTSGLRGYTF. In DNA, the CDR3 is TGTGCCAGCTCACCAACCTCGGGGTTGCGCGGCTACACCTTC.

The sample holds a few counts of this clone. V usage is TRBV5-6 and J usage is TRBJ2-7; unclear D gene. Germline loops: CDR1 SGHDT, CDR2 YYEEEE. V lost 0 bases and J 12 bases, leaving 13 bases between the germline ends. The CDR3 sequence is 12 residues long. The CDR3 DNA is TGTGCCAGCAGCTTGGGCAAGGGCCGTTGGTACTTC. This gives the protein CASSLGKGRWYF. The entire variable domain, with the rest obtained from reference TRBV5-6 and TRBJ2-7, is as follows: DAGVTQSPTHLIKTRGQQVTLRCSPKSGHDTVSWYQQALGQGPQFIFQYYEEEERQRGNFPDRFSGHQFPNYSSELNVNALLLGDSALYLCASSLGKGRWYFGPGTRLTVT.

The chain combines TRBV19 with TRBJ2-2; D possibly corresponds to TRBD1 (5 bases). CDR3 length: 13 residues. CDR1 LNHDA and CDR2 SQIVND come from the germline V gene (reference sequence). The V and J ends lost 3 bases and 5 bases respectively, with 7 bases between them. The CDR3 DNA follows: TGTGCCAGTAGTATGACAGTAACCGGGGAGCTGTTTTTT. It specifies CASSMTVTGELFF.

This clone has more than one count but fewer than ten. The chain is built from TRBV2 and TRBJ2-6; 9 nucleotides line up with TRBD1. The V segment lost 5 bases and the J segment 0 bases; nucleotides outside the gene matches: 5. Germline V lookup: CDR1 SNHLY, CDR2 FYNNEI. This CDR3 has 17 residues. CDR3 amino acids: CASSPRTGASGANVLTF. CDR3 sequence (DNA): TGTGCCAGCAGTCCCCGGACAGGGGCCTCTGGGGCCAACGTCCTGACTTTC.

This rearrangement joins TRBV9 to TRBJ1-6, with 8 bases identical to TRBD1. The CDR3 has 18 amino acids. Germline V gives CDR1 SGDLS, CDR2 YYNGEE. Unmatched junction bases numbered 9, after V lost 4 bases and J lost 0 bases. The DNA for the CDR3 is TGTGCCAGCAGCCACGGACAGGGCATTTCCTCCTATAATTCACCCCTCCACTTT. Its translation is CASSHGQGISSYNSPLHF.

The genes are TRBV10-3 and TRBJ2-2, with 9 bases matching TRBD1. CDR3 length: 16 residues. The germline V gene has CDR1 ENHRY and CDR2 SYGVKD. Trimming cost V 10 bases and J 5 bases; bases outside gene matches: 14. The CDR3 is CASARNDRGVTGELFF. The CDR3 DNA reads TGTGCCAGCGCCAGGAATGACAGGGGGGTAACCGGGGAGCTGTTTTTT.

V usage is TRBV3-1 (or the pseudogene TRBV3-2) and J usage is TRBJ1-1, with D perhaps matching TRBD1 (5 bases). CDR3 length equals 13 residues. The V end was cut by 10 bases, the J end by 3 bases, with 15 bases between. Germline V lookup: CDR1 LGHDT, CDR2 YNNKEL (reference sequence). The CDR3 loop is CATGRDPHTEAFF. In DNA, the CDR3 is TGTGCCACGGGCAGGGACCCCCACACTGAAGCTTTCTTT.

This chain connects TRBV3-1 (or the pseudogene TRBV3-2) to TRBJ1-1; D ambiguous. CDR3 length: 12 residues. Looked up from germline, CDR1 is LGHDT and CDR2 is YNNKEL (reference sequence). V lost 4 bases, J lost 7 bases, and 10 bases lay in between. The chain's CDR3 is CASSLARDEAFF. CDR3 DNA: TGTGCCAGCAGCCTAGCCCGGGATGAAGCTTTCTTT.

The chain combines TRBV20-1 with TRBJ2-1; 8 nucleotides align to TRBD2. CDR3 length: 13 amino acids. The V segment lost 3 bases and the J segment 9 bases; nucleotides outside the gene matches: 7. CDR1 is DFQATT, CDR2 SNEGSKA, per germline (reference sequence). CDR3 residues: CSASGTSRGEQFF. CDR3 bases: TGCAGTGCTAGTGGGACTAGTAGGGGTGAGCAGTTCTTC.

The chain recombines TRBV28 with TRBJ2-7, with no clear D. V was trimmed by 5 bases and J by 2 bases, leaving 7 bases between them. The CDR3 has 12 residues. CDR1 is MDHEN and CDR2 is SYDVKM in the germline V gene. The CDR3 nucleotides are TGTGCCAGCAGTCCCTTTCCCTACGAGCAGTACTTC. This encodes CASSPFPYEQYF.

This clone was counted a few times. CDR3 nucleotides: TGTGCCAGTAAGGGACACCTACCCTCTGGGGCCAACGTCCTGACTTTC. Translating gives CASKGHLPSGANVLTF. The chain links TRBV19 to TRBJ2-6; the D gene is possibly TRBD1 (6 bases). The CDR3 is 16 amino acids. Germline V gene sequence: CDR1 LNHDA, CDR2 SQIVND (reference sequence). V shed 7 bases and J shed 0 bases, with 13 bases lying between them.

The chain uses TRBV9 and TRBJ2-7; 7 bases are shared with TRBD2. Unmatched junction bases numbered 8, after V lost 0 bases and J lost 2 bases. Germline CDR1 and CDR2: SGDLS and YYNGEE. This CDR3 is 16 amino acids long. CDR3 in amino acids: CASSVGGAGMPYEQYF. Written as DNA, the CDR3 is TGTGCCAGCAGCGTAGGTGGAGCGGGGATGCCCTACGAGCAGTACTTC.

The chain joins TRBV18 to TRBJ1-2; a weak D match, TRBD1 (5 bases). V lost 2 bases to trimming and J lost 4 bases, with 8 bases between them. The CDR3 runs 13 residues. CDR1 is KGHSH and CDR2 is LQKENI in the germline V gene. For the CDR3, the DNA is TGTGCCAGCTCACCAGGGGCTGTCTATGGCTACACCTTC. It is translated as CASSPGAVYGYTF.

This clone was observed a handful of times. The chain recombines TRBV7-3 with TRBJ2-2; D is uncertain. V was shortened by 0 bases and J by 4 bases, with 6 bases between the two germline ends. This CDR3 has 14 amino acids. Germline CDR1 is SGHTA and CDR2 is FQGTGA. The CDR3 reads CASSLTDATGELFF. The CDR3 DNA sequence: TGTGCCAGCAGCTTAACAGATGCCACCGGGGAGCTGTTTTTT.

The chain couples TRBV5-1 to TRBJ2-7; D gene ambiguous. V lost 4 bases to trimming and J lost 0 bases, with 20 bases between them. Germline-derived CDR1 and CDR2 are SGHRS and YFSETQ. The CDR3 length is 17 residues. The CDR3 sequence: CASSPFSGDKSSYEQYF. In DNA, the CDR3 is TGCGCCAGCAGCCCGTTCTCCGGAGACAAGAGCTCCTACGAGCAGTACTTC. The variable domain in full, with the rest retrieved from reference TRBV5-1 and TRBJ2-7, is KAGVTQTPRYLIKTRGQQVTLSCSPISGHRSVSWYQQTPGQGLQFLFEYFSETQRNKGNFPGRFSGRQFSNSRSEMNVSTLELGDSALYLCASSPFSGDKSSYEQYFGPGTRLTVT.

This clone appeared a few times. The CDR3 DNA sequence: TGTGCCAGCAGACGTGGACTAGCGGGAGAATGGACAGATACGCAGTATTTT. Translated, it gives CASRRGLAGEWTDTQYF. This sequence joins TRBV5-8 and TRBJ2-3, with 13 bases identical to TRBD2. In germline, CDR1 is SGHTS, CDR2 YDEGEE. The V segment lost 5 bases and the J segment 3 bases; nucleotides outside the gene matches: 9. There are 17 residues in the CDR3.